A selection of T cell receptor beta chains follows, all from one sample in a study of PD-1 blockade in classical Hodgkin lymphoma. Sequenced by immunoSEQ multiplex PCR; TCRdb stores in-frame clones only, minus some. In the table there are approximately 44,000 clones, roughly three quarters of which are singletons. The sample here was peripheral blood mononuclear cells (PBMCs), taken at baseline. These receptors all come from a human donor with classical Hodgkin lymphoma. The CDR3 runs from the conserved cysteine through the conserved F or W. Each record gives: V gene, CDR3 protein.

>TRBV6-4
CASSRLGQGRGSDTQYF
>TRBV7-5
CVRSCSIDYGYTF
>TRBV6-6
CASSYGLAGEGETQYF
>TRBV21-1
CASSKAWTGVAGELFF
>TRBV4-1
CASSPPGTRDEQYF
>TRBV19
CASSVGGSTEAFF
>TRBV18
CASSPQGGTEAFF
>TRBV27
CASSPDRGYGYTF
>TRBV2
CASNGPEGLYNEQFF
>TRBV28
CASSFDVVKKTQYF
>TRBV7-8
CASSLAALGSGNTIYF
>TRBV5-4
CASSLGLEGLETQYF
>TRBV7-8
CASRQRQEGNEQFF
>TRBV27
CASSLTSGGVGEQFF